This T cell receptor beta chain is drawn from a study of post-analysis software for immune sequencing data. Study-level background: Relapsing-remitting, secondary progressive and progressive-relapsing multiple sclerosis courses were included.

This clonotype was recorded a few times. Its specificity is unknown. Germline V gives CDR1 SGHNT, CDR2 YYREEE (reference sequence). This CDR3 is 17 amino acids long. V was clipped by 2 bases and J by 2 bases; unmatched bases: 6. Carried by the TCR beta cDNA libraries were unique molecular identifiers. Between about 0.95 and 11 million T cells gave rise to around 500,000 cDNA molecules. TCRdb analysed the PCR reads with MiXCR anew, one entry per CDR3 protein. The repertoire holds about 430,000 distinct CDR3 sequences, with over 30% as singletons. Overall study results and limits: Relative to controls, patients with multiple sclerosis showed significantly lower normalized Chao1 diversity. Five TRBV segments appeared more often in patients than in controls, and TRBV5-6, TRBV5-1 and TRBV20-1 were among these.

The receptor was isolated from a girl under 10 years old with multiple sclerosis. Material: blood. The chain links TRBV5-4 to TRBJ2-3, with 12 bases fitting TRBD1. The CDR3 here is CASSFTGTGGLTDTQYF. The CDR3 DNA reads TGTGCCAGCAGCTTTACCGGGACAGGGGGCCTCACAGATACGCAGTATTTT.